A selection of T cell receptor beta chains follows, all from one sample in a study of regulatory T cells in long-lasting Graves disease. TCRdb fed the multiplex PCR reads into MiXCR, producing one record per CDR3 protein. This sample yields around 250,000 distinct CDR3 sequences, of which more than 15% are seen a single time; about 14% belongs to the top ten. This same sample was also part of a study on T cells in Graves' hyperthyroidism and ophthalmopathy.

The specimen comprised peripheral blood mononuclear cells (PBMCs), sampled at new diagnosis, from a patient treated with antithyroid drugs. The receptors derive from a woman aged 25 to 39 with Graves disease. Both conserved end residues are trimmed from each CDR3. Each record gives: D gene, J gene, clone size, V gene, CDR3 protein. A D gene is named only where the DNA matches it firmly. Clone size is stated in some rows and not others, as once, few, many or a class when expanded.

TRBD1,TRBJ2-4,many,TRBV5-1,ASSPGQEENIQY
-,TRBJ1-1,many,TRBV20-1,SAGGTNTEAF
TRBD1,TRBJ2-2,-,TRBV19,ASSTRGQGHAGELF
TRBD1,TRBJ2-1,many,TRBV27,ASSLSGRGLVSSYNEQF
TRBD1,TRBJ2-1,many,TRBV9,ASSLRQGALWNEQF
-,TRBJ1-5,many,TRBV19,ASSSGQPQH
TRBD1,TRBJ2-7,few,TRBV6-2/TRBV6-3,ASSYWERTGAYEQY
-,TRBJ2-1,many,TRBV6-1,ASSTSVLASSYNEQF
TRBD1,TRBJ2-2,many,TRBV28,ATTGTGILGELF
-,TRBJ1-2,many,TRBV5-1,ASSLGWDTYGYT
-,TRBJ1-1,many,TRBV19,ASSRFKRRTEAF
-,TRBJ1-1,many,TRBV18,ASSFDRGGTEAF
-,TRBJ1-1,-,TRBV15,ATSTRFSGATEAF
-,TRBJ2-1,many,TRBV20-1,SADRTESYNEQF
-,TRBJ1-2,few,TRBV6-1,ASNQLFRHPPSGYGYT
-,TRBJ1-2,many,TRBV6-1,ASSEGNGADIYGYT
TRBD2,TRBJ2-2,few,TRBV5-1,ASKETSGTGELF
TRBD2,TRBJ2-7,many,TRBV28,ASSRGGAYEQY
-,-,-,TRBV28,ASSRDGSGTETQY
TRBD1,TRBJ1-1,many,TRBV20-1,SARWGQMNTEAF
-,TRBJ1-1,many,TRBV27,ASSLGSGMNTEAF
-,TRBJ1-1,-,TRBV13,TSSPLSVRGGTEAF
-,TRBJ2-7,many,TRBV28,ASKGSNEQY
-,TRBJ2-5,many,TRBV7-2,ASSSGGGKTQY
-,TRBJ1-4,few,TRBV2,ASSMDGSNEKLF
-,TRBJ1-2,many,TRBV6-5,ASSYETFYT
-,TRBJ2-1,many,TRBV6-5,ASSYFPTLTNEQF
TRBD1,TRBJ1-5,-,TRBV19,ASSPQGRSNQPQH
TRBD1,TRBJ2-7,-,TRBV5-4,ASSLPGTGEQY
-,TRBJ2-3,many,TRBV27,ASSPLAFMGVTSTDTQY